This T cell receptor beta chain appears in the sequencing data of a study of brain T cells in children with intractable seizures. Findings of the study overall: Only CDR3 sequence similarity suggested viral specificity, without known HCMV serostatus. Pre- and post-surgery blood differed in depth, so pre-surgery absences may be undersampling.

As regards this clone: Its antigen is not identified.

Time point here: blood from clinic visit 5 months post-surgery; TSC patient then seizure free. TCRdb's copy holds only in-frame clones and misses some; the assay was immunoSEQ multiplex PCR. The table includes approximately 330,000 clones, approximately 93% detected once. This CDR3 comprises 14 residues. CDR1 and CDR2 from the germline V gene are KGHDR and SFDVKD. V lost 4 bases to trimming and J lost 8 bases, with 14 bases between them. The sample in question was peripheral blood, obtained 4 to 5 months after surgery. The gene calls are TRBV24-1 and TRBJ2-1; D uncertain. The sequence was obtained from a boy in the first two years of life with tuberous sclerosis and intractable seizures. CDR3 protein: CATSDDGQVDEQFF. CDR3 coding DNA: TGTGCCACCAGTGACGACGGGCAGGTCGATGAGCAGTTCTTC.